The 11 T cell receptor beta chains reported below all come from one sample, sequenced in a study of monozygotic twins with inflammatory bowel disease. For each CDR3 protein, TCRdb gives one entry from its re-call of the 5' RACE reads, without DNA. The specimen's table records about 440,000 distinct CDR3 sequences. Specimen: blood. The receptor source for this set is a human donor with ulcerative colitis or Crohn's disease, or a healthy co-twin of an affected twin (not recorded which).

The genes are TRBV7-8 and TRBJ2-1; the D call from TCRdb, TRBD1, cannot be confirmed without DNA. CDR1 is SGHVS, CDR2 FQNEAQ, per germline. The CDR3 runs to 20 residues. CDR3 region: CASFSQLERGNRNSYNEQFF.

The chain combines TRBV19 with TRBJ2-1; TCRdb gives TRBD2 as the D gene, but with no DNA this cannot be confirmed. Germline CDR1 reads LNHDA; CDR2 reads SQIVND (reference sequence). This CDR3 comprises 13 residues. CDR3: CASSLQGHNEQFF.

The rearrangement uses TRBV9 and TRBJ2-1; TCRdb designates TRBD1, a call that cannot be tested without DNA. This CDR3 has 13 residues. Germline-derived CDR1 and CDR2 are SGDLS and YYNGEE. Here the CDR3 reads CASSPGSHGEQFF.

The genes are TRBV5-1 and TRBJ2-1; the TRBD2 assignment by TCRdb is unverifiable without DNA. Germline CDR1 is SGHRS and CDR2 is YFSETQ. This CDR3 is 17 amino acids long. This chain's CDR3 is CASSFTLQGTSRDEQFF.

The chain carries TRBV7-3 and TRBJ2-1; TCRdb picks TRBD1, but there is no DNA to check that call. The germline gives CDR1 SGHTA, CDR2 FQGTGA. This CDR3 comprises 15 residues. The CDR3 protein is CASSLNGRINNEQFF.

The J gene is TRBJ2-5, the V gene TRBV20-1; TCRdb reports TRBD2, a call that lacks DNA to check it against. Germline CDR1 DFQATT, CDR2 SNEGSKA (reference sequence). The CDR3 totals 14 residues. The CDR3: CSARVEGSQETQYF.

The chain employs TRBV12-3 or TRBV12-4 and TRBJ1-1. The CDR3 is 18 amino acids. The CDR3: CASSLPSTARVFDTEAFF.

J is TRBJ1-1 and V is TRBV5-1. The CDR3 consists of 16 residues. CDR1 and CDR2 from the germline V gene are SGHRS and YFSETQ. CDR3 sequence reads: CASSLTSGLLNTEAFF.

The V and J genes are TRBV19 and TRBJ2-2; TCRdb gives TRBD1 as the D gene, but with no DNA this cannot be confirmed. This CDR3 region has 17 residues. Germline V lookup: CDR1 LNHDA, CDR2 SQIVND (reference sequence). The CDR3 sequence: CASSIGSPRGSAGELFF.

The chain recombines TRBV5-1 with TRBJ2-7; TCRdb gives TRBD1 as the D gene, but with no DNA this cannot be confirmed. Germline CDR1 reads SGHRS; CDR2 reads YFSETQ. CDR3 length equals 16 residues. CDR3 protein: CASSPGQGGQSYEQYF.

This CDR3 reads CAISDRDGLDTEAFF. V and J are TRBV10-3 and TRBJ1-1; TCRdb returns TRBD1, unconfirmable since there is no DNA. CDR3 length: 15 amino acids. CDR1 is ENHRY, CDR2 SYGVKD, per germline.